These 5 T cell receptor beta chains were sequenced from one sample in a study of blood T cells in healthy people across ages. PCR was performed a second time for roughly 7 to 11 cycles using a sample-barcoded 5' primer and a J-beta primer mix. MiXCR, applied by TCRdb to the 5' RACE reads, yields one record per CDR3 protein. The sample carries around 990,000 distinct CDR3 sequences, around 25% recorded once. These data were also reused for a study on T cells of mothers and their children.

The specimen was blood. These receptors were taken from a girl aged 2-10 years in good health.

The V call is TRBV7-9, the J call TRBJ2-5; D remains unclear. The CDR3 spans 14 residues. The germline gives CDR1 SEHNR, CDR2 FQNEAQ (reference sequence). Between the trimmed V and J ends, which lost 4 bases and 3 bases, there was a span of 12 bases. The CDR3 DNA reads TGTGCCAGCAGCTCCCCCCCGGCGAAAGAGACCCAGTACTTC. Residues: CASSSPPAKETQYF.

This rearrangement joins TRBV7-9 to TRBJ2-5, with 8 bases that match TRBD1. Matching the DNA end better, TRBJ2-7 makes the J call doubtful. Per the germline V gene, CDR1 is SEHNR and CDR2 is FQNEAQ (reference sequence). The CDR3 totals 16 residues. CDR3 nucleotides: TGTGCCAGCAGCTGGACAGGGAACCCGATCAACTACGAGCAGTACTTC. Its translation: CASSWTGNPINYEQYF.

CDR3 region: CSVERTGWNTEAFF. The CDR3 region has the DNA TGCAGCGTTGAAAGGACAGGGTGGAACACTGAAGCTTTCTTT. This rearrangement joins TRBV29-1 to TRBJ1-1; 8 nucleotides line up with TRBD1. The CDR3 is 14 amino acids. The germline CDR1 and CDR2 sequences are SQVTM and ANQGSEA. The J segment lost 1 base and the V segment lost 2 bases, leaving 3 bases of the junction unmatched.

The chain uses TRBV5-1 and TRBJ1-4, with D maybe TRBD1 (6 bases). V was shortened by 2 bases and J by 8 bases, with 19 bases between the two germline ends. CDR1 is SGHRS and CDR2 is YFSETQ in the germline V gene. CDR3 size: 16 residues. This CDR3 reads CASSLSTGGAWEKLFF. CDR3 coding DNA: TGCGCCAGCAGCTTATCAACCGGGGGGGCCTGGGAAAAACTGTTTTTT.

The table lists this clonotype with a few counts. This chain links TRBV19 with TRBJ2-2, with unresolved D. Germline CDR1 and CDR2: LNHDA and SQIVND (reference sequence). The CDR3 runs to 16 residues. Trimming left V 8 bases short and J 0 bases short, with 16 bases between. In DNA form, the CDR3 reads TGTGCCAGTTCGCCCGGCGCAGGTGCGAACACCGGGGAGCTGTTTTTT. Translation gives CASSPGAGANTGELFF.